This is a list of T cell receptor beta chains from one sample in a study of T cell responses to AZD1222 COVID-19 vaccine. TCRdb's table, derived via immunoSEQ multiplex PCR, lists solely in-frame clones and lacks some. The profile shows about 150,000 clones, 85% to 90% of them singletons. The sequenced sample was peripheral blood, obtained on day 0 of AZD1222 vaccination. The receptors derive from an adult in good health. Each CDR3 is given with its conserved first and last residue. The order of the fields is clone size, J gene, V gene, D gene, CDR3 DNA, CDR3 protein. The D gene is left open where the match is weak. Only some rows state a clone size, as once, few, many or a class for expanded clones.

abundance: -; j_gene: TRBJ1-5; v_gene: TRBV6-5; d_gene: TRBD1; CDR3nt: TGTGCCAGCAGCCCCCAGACAGGGTTCAATCAGCCCCAGCATTTT; CDR3aa: CASSPQTGFNQPQHF
abundance: -; j_gene: TRBJ1-5; v_gene: TRBV28; d_gene: TRBD1; CDR3nt: TGTGCCAGCAGTCGAGGACAGGGGGGTCAGCCCCAGCATTTT; CDR3aa: CASSRGQGGQPQHF
abundance: -; j_gene: TRBJ1-1; v_gene: TRBV6-2/TRBV6-3; d_gene: -; CDR3nt: TGTGCCAGCAGTCGAAAGTTGGGACGGAACACTGAAGCTTTCTTT; CDR3aa: CASSRKLGRNTEAFF
abundance: -; j_gene: TRBJ2-5; v_gene: TRBV10-3; d_gene: -; CDR3nt: TGTGCCATCAGTGAGGACAGAGGGTTTCAAGAGACCCAGTACTTC; CDR3aa: CAISEDRGFQETQYF
abundance: -; j_gene: TRBJ1-1; v_gene: TRBV19; d_gene: -; CDR3nt: TGTGCCAGTAGTATAATGTCGGGAGCGCTGACTGAAGCTTTCTTT; CDR3aa: CASSIMSGALTEAFF
abundance: -; j_gene: TRBJ1-2; v_gene: TRBV29-1; d_gene: TRBD1; CDR3nt: TGCAGCAGTGCGGGCGGACAGGAGAAGGGTGGCTACACCTTC; CDR3aa: CSSAGGQEKGGYTF
abundance: -; j_gene: TRBJ1-1; v_gene: TRBV6-2/TRBV6-3; d_gene: -; CDR3nt: TGTGCCAGCAGTTACTCGACGGGGTTGTTGGACACTGAAGCTTTCTTT; CDR3aa: CASSYSTGLLDTEAFF
abundance: -; j_gene: TRBJ1-4; v_gene: TRBV7-6; d_gene: -; CDR3nt: TGTGCCAGCAGCTTATTGGTTCGGGGGACTAATGAAAAACTGTTTTTT; CDR3aa: CASSLLVRGTNEKLFF
abundance: -; j_gene: TRBJ1-6; v_gene: TRBV5-4; d_gene: -; CDR3nt: TGTGCCAGCAGCTCAACAGGGAAGAGCTATAATTCACCCCTCCACTTT; CDR3aa: CASSSTGKSYNSPLHF
abundance: -; j_gene: TRBJ2-7; v_gene: TRBV19; d_gene: -; CDR3nt: TGTGCCAGTAGTACAGGTCAGGGCTACGAGCAGTACTTC; CDR3aa: CASSTGQGYEQYF
abundance: -; j_gene: TRBJ1-5; v_gene: TRBV12-3/TRBV12-4; d_gene: -; CDR3nt: TGTGCCAGCAGTTTGCAGGAGGACCAGCCCCAGCATTTT; CDR3aa: CASSLQEDQPQHF
abundance: -; j_gene: TRBJ2-3; v_gene: TRBV3-1/TRBV3-2; d_gene: -; CDR3nt: TGTGCCAGCAGCCAAGGAGGGGCTAGCACAGATACGCAGTATTTT; CDR3aa: CASSQGGASTDTQYF
abundance: once; j_gene: TRBJ2-2; v_gene: TRBV19; d_gene: -; CDR3nt: TGTGCCAGTAGAATCCGACACACCGGGGAGCTGTTTTTT; CDR3aa: CASRIRHTGELFF
abundance: -; j_gene: TRBJ2-6; v_gene: TRBV6-5; d_gene: -; CDR3nt: TGTGCCAGCAGTTACTGGAGGTCTGGGGCCAACGTCCTGACTTTC; CDR3aa: CASSYWRSGANVLTF
abundance: -; j_gene: TRBJ1-2; v_gene: TRBV7-9; d_gene: -; CDR3nt: TGTGCCAGCAGCTTAGCGCGCGCGGAACCTAATGGCTACACCTTC; CDR3aa: CASSLARAEPNGYTF
abundance: -; j_gene: TRBJ2-5; v_gene: TRBV3-1/TRBV3-2; d_gene: TRBD1; CDR3nt: TGTGCCAGCAGCTGGCCGGGACAGGGCCGGGGGACCCAGTACTTC; CDR3aa: CASSWPGQGRGTQYF
abundance: -; j_gene: TRBJ1-6; v_gene: TRBV7-3; d_gene: TRBD1; CDR3nt: TGTGCCAGCAGCTTAGACAGGGTTGGCTCACCCCTCCACTTT; CDR3aa: CASSLDRVGSPLHF
abundance: -; j_gene: TRBJ2-6; v_gene: TRBV3-1/TRBV3-2; d_gene: -; CDR3nt: TGTGCCAGTCCGAAGACCAGGGCTGGGGCCAACGTCCTGACTTTC; CDR3aa: CASPKTRAGANVLTF
abundance: -; j_gene: TRBJ2-7; v_gene: TRBV5-1; d_gene: -; CDR3nt: TGCGCCAGCAGCTTGGATTTCGACGAGCAGTACTTC; CDR3aa: CASSLDFDEQYF
abundance: -; j_gene: TRBJ1-1; v_gene: TRBV3-1/TRBV3-2; d_gene: -; CDR3nt: TGTGCCAGCAGCCAAGATCTGCGGGGGGTAGCTTTCTTT; CDR3aa: CASSQDLRGVAFF
abundance: -; j_gene: TRBJ1-6; v_gene: TRBV4-2; d_gene: -; CDR3nt: TGTGCCAGCAGCCAAGATCGTAATAATTCACCCCTCCACTTT; CDR3aa: CASSQDRNNSPLHF
abundance: -; j_gene: TRBJ1-4; v_gene: TRBV30; d_gene: -; CDR3nt: TGTGCCTGGAGTCGGGGAGGGCTGATATATGAAAAACTGTTTTTT; CDR3aa: CAWSRGGLIYEKLFF
abundance: -; j_gene: TRBJ2-2; v_gene: TRBV10-3; d_gene: -; CDR3nt: TGTGCCATCAGTGGAAGTCGGGGCGACGGGGAGCTGTTTTTT; CDR3aa: CAISGSRGDGELFF
abundance: few; j_gene: TRBJ1-2; v_gene: TRBV18; d_gene: TRBD1; CDR3nt: TGTGCCAGCTCACCCGACAGGGGTTCAGGCTACACCTTC; CDR3aa: CASSPDRGSGYTF
abundance: -; j_gene: TRBJ1-6; v_gene: TRBV10-2; d_gene: TRBD1; CDR3nt: TGCGCCACACAAACGGGGACAGGGAATTCACCCCTCCACTTT; CDR3aa: CATQTGTGNSPLHF
abundance: -; j_gene: TRBJ2-3; v_gene: TRBV4-2; d_gene: TRBD2; CDR3nt: TGTGCCAGCAGCCAAGTTCTCACTAGCGGGAGGACAGATACGCAGTATTTT; CDR3aa: CASSQVLTSGRTDTQYF
abundance: -; j_gene: TRBJ1-1; v_gene: TRBV5-1; d_gene: TRBD1; CDR3nt: TGCGCCAGCAGCAAACCCGGGACAGATGAAGCTTTCTTT; CDR3aa: CASSKPGTDEAFF
abundance: -; j_gene: TRBJ2-1; v_gene: TRBV5-1; d_gene: TRBD1; CDR3nt: TGCGCCAGCAGATTTACTTGGGGGACAGTAAATGAGCAGTTCTTC; CDR3aa: CASRFTWGTVNEQFF